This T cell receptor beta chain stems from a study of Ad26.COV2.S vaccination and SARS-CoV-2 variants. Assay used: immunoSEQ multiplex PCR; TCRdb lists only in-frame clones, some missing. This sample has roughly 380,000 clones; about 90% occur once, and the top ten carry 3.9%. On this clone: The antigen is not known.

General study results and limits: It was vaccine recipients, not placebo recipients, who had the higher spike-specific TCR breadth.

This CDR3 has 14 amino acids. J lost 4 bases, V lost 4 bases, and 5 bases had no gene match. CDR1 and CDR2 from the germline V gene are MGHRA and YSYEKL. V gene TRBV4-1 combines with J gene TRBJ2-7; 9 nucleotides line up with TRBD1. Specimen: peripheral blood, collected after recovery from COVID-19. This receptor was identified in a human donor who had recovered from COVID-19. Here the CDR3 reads CASSRRDREYEQYF. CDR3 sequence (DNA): TGCGCCAGCAGCCGCCGGGACAGGGAGTACGAGCAGTACTTC.